The TCR beta chain under discussion was sequenced for a study of beta chain features in type 1 diabetes. Study-level information: In all, 107,917,701 sorted cells from all samples were analyzed.

Using CD45RO/CCR7/CD25/CD127/CD95/CD27, CD4+ naive, central memory, regulatory and stem cell-like memory cells were sorted. The isolated RNA, all of it, was reverse transcribed, so expressed TCRB transcripts were what got sequenced. The data were produced by immunoSEQ multiplex PCR, yet TCRdb's version contains in-frame clones alone and is incomplete. The data show roughly 230,000 clones, roughly a tenth seen once. This clone was counted between two and nine times. The antigen remains unidentified. There are 18 residues in the CDR3. Germline V CDR1 and CDR2: SGHDN, FVKESK. V was pared by 1 base and J by 3 bases, with 11 bases of the junction left unmatched. Regarding the study as a whole: A moderate, significant TCRB CDR3 shortening appeared in type 1 diabetes across four CD4+ subsets. Overrepresentation of cells with high TCR expression could result from cDNA sequencing.

This sequence originates from a man aged 30 to 45 with type 1 diabetes. Sequencing was performed on naive CD4+ T cells from blood. The chain has TRBV14 and TRBJ2-3; TRBD2 agrees at 9 bases. The CDR3 sequence is CASSQAGSGGTRTDTQYF. CDR3 DNA sequence: TGTGCCAGCAGCCAAGCAGGGAGCGGGGGGACAAGGACAGATACGCAGTATTTT.